This record concerns one T cell receptor (beta chain) sequence. Its target is not known. Some clones are missing from TCRdb's copy, which holds only in-frame ones; the method was immunoSEQ multiplex PCR. This table has some 140,000 clones, nearly 90% appearing once. The data derive from a study of T cell responses to AZD1222 COVID-19 vaccine. Study-wide results and limits: Regions 160-218 and 743-854 dominated among vaccine-associated CD4 TCRs spanning spike. The repertoires were collected only after the peak T cell response. Only a handful of AZD1222 recipients, more than 5 in all, had baseline seropositivity. The donor cohort was predominantly white British with a female majority, and clonal diversity may have been underestimated.

The CDR3 runs to 13 residues. Trimming took 6 bases from V and 1 from J, leaving 9 bases between them. Germline V gives CDR1 MNHEY, CDR2 SVGAGI. This TCR was recovered from an adult who received the AZD1222 COVID-19 vaccine. The sequencing here drew on peripheral blood, taken 28 days after the second AZD1222 dose. The rearrangement joins TRBV6-5 to TRBJ2-5; D possibly matches TRBD1 or TRBD2 (5 bases each). The CDR3 reads CASRRDRQETQYF. The CDR3 nucleotides read TGTGCCAGCAGACGGGACCGCCAAGAGACCCAGTACTTC.